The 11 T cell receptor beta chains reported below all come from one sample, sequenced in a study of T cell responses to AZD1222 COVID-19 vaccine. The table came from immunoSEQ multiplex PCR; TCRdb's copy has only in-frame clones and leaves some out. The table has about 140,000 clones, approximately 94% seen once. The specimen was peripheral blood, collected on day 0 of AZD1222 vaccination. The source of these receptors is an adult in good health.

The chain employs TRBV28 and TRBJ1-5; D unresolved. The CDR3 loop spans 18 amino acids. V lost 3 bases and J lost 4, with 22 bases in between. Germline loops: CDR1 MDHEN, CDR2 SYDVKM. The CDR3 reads CASSFAWTEVTENQPQHF. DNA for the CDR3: TGTGCCAGCAGTTTTGCCTGGACTGAGGTGACGGAGAATCAGCCCCAGCATTTT.

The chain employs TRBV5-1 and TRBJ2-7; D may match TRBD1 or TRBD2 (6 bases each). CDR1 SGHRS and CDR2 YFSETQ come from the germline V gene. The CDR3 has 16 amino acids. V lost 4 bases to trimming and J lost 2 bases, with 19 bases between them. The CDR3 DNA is TGCGCCAGCAGCCAAGTGGGGGGCTCCAGGGCCTACGAGCAGTACTTC. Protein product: CASSQVGGSRAYEQYF.

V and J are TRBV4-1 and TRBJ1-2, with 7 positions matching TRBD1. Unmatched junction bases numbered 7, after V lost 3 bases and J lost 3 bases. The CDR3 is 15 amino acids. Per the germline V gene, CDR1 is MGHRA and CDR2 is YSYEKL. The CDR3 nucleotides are TGCGCCAGCAGCCACACAACAGGGGTTTACTATGGCTACACCTTC. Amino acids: CASSHTTGVYYGYTF.

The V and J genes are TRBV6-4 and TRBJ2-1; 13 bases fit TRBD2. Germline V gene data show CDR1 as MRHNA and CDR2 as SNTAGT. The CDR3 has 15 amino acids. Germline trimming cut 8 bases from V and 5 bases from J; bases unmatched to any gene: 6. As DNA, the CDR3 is TGTGCCAGCGCCCCGACTAGCGGGGGGAACAATGAGCAGTTCTTC. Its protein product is CASAPTSGGNNEQFF.

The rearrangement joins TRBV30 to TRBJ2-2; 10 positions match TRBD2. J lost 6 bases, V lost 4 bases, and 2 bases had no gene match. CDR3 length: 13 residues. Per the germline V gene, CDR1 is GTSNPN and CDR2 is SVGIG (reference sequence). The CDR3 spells CAWKRGGSGELFF. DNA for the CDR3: TGTGCCTGGAAGCGGGGGGGCTCCGGGGAGCTGTTTTTT.

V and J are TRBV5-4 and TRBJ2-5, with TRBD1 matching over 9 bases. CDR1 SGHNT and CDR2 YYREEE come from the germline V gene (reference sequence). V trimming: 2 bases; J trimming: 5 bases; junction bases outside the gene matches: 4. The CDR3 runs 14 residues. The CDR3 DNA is TGTGCCAGCAGCTTACAGGGGGCAGGGGAGACCCAGTACTTC. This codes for CASSLQGAGETQYF.

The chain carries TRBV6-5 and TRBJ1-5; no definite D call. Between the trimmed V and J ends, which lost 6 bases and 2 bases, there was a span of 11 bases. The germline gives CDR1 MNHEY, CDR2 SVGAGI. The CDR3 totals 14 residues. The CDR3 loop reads CASRWAVRNQPQHF. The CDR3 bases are TGTGCCAGCAGATGGGCAGTTCGCAATCAGCCCCAGCATTTT.

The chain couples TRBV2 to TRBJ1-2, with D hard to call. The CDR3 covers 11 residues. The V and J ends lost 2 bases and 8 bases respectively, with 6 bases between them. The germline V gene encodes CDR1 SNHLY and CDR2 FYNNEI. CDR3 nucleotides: TGTGCCAGCAGTGAAAGTGGCGGCTACACCTTC. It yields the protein CASSESGGYTF.

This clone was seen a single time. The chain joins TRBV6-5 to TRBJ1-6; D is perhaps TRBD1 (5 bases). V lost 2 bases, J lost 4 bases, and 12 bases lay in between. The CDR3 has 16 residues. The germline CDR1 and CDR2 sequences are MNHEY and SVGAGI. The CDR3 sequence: CASSYRQGFYNSPLHF. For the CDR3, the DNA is TGTGCCAGCAGTTACCGCCAGGGTTTTTATAATTCACCCCTCCACTTT.

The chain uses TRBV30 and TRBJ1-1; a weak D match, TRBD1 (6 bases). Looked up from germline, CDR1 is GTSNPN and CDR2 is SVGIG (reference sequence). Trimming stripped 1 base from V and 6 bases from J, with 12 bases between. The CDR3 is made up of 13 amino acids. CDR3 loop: CAWSALQGAEAFF. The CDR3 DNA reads TGTGCCTGGAGTGCTCTACAGGGTGCTGAAGCTTTCTTT.

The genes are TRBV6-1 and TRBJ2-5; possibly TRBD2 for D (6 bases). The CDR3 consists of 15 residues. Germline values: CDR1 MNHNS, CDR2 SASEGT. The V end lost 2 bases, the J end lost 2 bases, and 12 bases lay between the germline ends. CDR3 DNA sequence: TGTGCCAGCAGTGAACGGGACTTTCTACAAGAGACCCAGTACTTC. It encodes CASSERDFLQETQYF.